Below, 19 T cell receptor beta chains from the same sample are listed, as sequenced in a study of cytomegalovirus exposure and HLA in healthy donors. 13 Jbeta primers and 60 Vbeta primers were used for the PCR. The assay was immunoSEQ multiplex PCR, and TCRdb's table has in-frame clones only and misses some. Among 250,000 or so clones, over 90% were seen once, and the ten largest hold about 1.7%. The sequencing input was PBMCs. These receptors originate from a girl aged 2-9 years in good health and CMV-seronegative.

This sequence joins TRBV29-1 and TRBJ2-3; D gene uncertain. V lost 5 bases and J lost 3, with 21 bases in between. This CDR3 has 16 residues. In germline, CDR1 is SQVTM, CDR2 ANQGSEA. CDR3 nucleotide sequence: TGCAGCGTTAGCCCTACCTTAGAGGTTCGGACAGATACGCAGTATTTT. It is translated as CSVSPTLEVRTDTQYF.

CDR3 in DNA: TGTGCCTGGAGTCTACGACAGGGTTTGGGGGAGCAGTACTTC. Its translation is CAWSLRQGLGEQYF. This sequence joins TRBV30 and TRBJ2-7; 7 bases map to TRBD1. V lost 2 bases, J lost 7 bases, and 11 bases stayed unmatched. Germline CDR1 GTSNPN, CDR2 SVGIG (reference sequence). This CDR3 contains 14 residues.

The rearrangement uses TRBV5-1 and TRBJ2-7; TRBD2 matches 11 bases. Germline CDR1 SGHRS, CDR2 YFSETQ. CDR3 length equals 16 residues. V lost 1 base and J lost 2; bases outside the gene matches: 5. CDR3 loop: CASSLFSSGGPYEQYF. For the CDR3, the DNA is TGCGCCAGCAGCTTGTTCTCTAGCGGGGGGCCCTACGAGCAGTACTTC.

The rearrangement uses TRBV5-6 and TRBJ1-1, with a tentative D call TRBD1 (5 bases). Germline CDR1 and CDR2: SGHDT and YYEEEE. V was shortened by 3 bases and J by 0 bases, with 24 bases between the two germline ends. The CDR3 is made up of 19 amino acids. In DNA form, the CDR3 reads TGTGCCAGCAGCTCATTCCGGCGGAAACTGATGGACATGAACACTGAAGCTTTCTTT. Its protein is CASSSFRRKLMDMNTEAFF.

J is TRBJ1-1 and V is TRBV6-5; D possibly corresponds to TRBD1 (5 bases). Trimming cost V 2 bases and J 4 bases, with 14 bases left between them. This CDR3 comprises 15 residues. Germline CDR1 and CDR2: MNHEY and SVGAGI. This chain's CDR3 is CASSYGIRRGTEAFF. Written as DNA, the CDR3 is TGTGCCAGCAGTTACGGAATCCGGAGGGGCACTGAAGCTTTCTTT.

The chain employs TRBV19 and TRBJ2-2, with D tentatively TRBD1 (6 bases). CDR1 and CDR2 from the germline V gene are LNHDA and SQIVND (reference sequence). The CDR3 is 15 amino acids. V dropped 6 bases and J dropped 1 base, with 12 bases sitting between them. In nucleotides, the CDR3 is TGTGCCAGTAGAGGGGACATTGAGAACACCGGGGAGCTGTTTTTT. It codes for CASRGDIENTGELFF.

The chain uses TRBV6-1 and TRBJ1-4; D is unclear. CDR3 length: 14 residues. Trimming left V 5 bases short and J 7 bases short, with 14 bases between. CDR1 and CDR2 (germline): MNHNS, SASEGT. This CDR3 is CASSRWRVSEKLFF. In nucleotides, the CDR3 is TGTGCCAGCAGTCGGTGGAGGGTTAGTGAAAAACTGTTTTTT.

The chain carries TRBV9 and TRBJ1-3; 7 positions match TRBD1. Losses at the gene ends were 2 bases for V and 0 bases for J; bases not matched to a gene: 8. CDR1 and CDR2 from the germline V gene are SGDLS and YYNGEE. The CDR3 totals 17 residues. CDR3 loop: CASSVGRWDSSGNTIYF. The DNA of the CDR3 is TGTGCCAGCAGCGTGGGGCGCTGGGACAGCTCTGGAAACACCATATATTTT.

The chain combines TRBV11-2 with TRBJ2-3, with 11 bases matching TRBD2. Trimming cost V 4 bases and J 7 bases; bases outside gene matches: 7. The CDR3 contains 15 residues. CDR1 is SGHAT, CDR2 FQNNGV, per germline. The CDR3 is CASSSPGLAANTQYF. CDR3 in DNA: TGTGCCAGCAGCTCACCGGGACTAGCGGCAAATACGCAGTATTTT.

The V gene is TRBV10-3, the J gene TRBJ1-5; D might be TRBD1 (5 bases). This CDR3 region has 15 residues. V lost 6 bases and J lost 0, with 12 bases in between. Germline V gene lookup returns CDR1 ENHRY and CDR2 SYGVKD. In DNA, the CDR3 is TGTGCCATCAGGGCGGGGGGTAGTAGCAATCAGCCCCAGCATTTT. This translates into CAIRAGGSSNQPQHF.

The V call is TRBV4-2, the J call TRBJ2-1; TRBD2 matches at 8 bases. After removal of 3 bases from V and 6 bases from J, the junction contained 7 bases not matched to a gene. CDR3 length: 15 residues. Germline CDR1 LGHNA, CDR2 YNFKEQ. This chain's CDR3 is CASSQETGLVNEQFF. As DNA, the CDR3 is TGTGCCAGCAGCCAGGAGACGGGACTAGTCAATGAGCAGTTCTTC.

The CDR3 spells CASSLSTSGWIYEQYF. Here the CDR3 DNA reads TGTGCCAGCAGTTTATCAACTAGCGGGTGGATCTACGAGCAGTACTTC. The chain is built from TRBV28 and TRBJ2-7, with 9 bases fitting TRBD2. The trim removed 1 base at V and 3 bases at J, leaving 7 bases unmatched. Germline-derived CDR1 and CDR2 are MDHEN and SYDVKM. This CDR3 has 16 amino acids.

The chain has TRBV27 and TRBJ1-1, with D perhaps TRBD1 (6 bases). Trimming stripped 10 bases from V and 4 bases from J, with 19 bases between. Germline values: CDR1 MNHEY, CDR2 SMNVEV (reference sequence). The CDR3 consists of 14 residues. The CDR3 coding sequence is TGTGCCACCAAAAGTCACAGGGCGGGCACTGAAGCTTTCTTT. This codes for CATKSHRAGTEAFF.

This clone appeared a single time. The chain has TRBV7-9 and TRBJ2-1, with D uncertain. Germline V gene data show CDR1 as SEHNR and CDR2 as FQNEAQ (reference sequence). The CDR3 is 15 amino acids. Trimming took off 5 bases at V and 2 bases at J, with 13 bases between the two ends. The CDR3 spells CASSVGNPAYNEQFF. The CDR3 DNA reads TGTGCCAGCAGCGTGGGCAATCCGGCCTACAATGAGCAGTTCTTC.

The rearrangement joins TRBV6-7 to TRBJ2-7; 7 nucleotides line up with TRBD1. TRBV6-7 is flagged as an ORF with uncertain function. This CDR3 contains 18 residues. V lost 0 bases and J lost 2; bases outside the gene matches: 13. The CDR3 sequence: CASSYSTWGQGVPYEQYF. CDR3 DNA: TGTGCCAGCAGTTACTCGACGTGGGGCCAGGGGGTTCCCTACGAGCAGTACTTC.

Remarks on this clone: An end of the junction does not agree with germline; a read error may underlie this. The chain combines TRBV7-7 with TRBJ2-4; D may be TRBD1 (6 bases). CDR1 and CDR2 (germline): SSHAT, FNYEAQ (reference sequence). The CDR3 consists of 14 residues. CDR3 sequence reads: CASSLDRAKNIQYF. CDR3 in DNA: TGTGCTAGCAGCTTAGACAGGGCCAAAAACATTCAGTACTTC. The full variable domain, in which reference TRBV7-7 and TRBJ2-4 provide the parts outside the CDR3, is GAGVSQSPRYKVTKRGQDVTLRCDPISSHATLYWYQQALGQGPEFLTYFNYEAQPDKSGLPSDRFSAERPEGSISTLTIQRTEQRDSAMYRCASSLDRAKNIQYFGAGTRLSVL.

The gene calls are TRBV2 and TRBJ2-5, with 8 positions matching TRBD1. Judging by the DNA end, TRBJ2-7 fits better; the J call may be wrong. Germline CDR1 is SNHLY and CDR2 is FYNNEI. The CDR3 contains 14 residues. CDR3 nucleotide sequence: TGTGCCAGCAGTGTCGACAGGGGACCTTACGAGCAGTACTTC. This encodes CASSVDRGPYEQYF.

A note on this clone: Germline is not matched at one junction end, which may reflect a read error. The chain uses TRBV7-9 and TRBJ2-7; 10 nucleotides align to TRBD1. The CDR3 length is 16 residues. Germline CDR1 and CDR2: SEHNR and FQNEAQ (reference sequence). This chain's CDR3 is CSSGTGVFATLNEQYF. The CDR3 bases are TGTTCCAGCGGGACAGGGGTCTTCGCGACTTTAAACGAGCAGTACTTC. Drawing the rest from reference TRBV7-9 and TRBJ2-7, the complete variable domain is DTGVSQNPRHKITKRGQNVTFRCDPISEHNRLYWYRQTLGQGPEFLTYFQNEAQLEKSRLLSDRFSAERPKGSFSTLEIQRTEQGDSAMYLCSSGTGVFATLNEQYFGPGTRLTVT.

The DNA of the CDR3 is TGTGCCAGCAGCGCAGGGACCGGTACAGGGGGAGTCTACGAGCAGTACTTC. This translates into CASSAGTGTGGVYEQYF. The gene calls are TRBV9 and TRBJ2-7, with 8 bases aligning to TRBD1. The CDR3 has 17 residues. Per germline, CDR1 SGDLS and CDR2 YYNGEE. Trimming removed 3 bases from V and 3 bases from J; junction bases left unmatched: 14.